This TCR beta chain was captured by sequencing in a study of beta chain features in type 1 diabetes. Study-wide background: Analysis included around 99,000,000 sorted cells drawn from all samples.

CDR1 and CDR2 (germline): MNHEY, SMNVEV (reference sequence). This CDR3 region has 17 residues. J was trimmed by 8 bases and V by 5 bases; bases with no gene match: 20. As every portion of the isolated RNA was reverse transcribed, the sequencing read expressed TCRB transcripts. Profiling relied on immunoSEQ multiplex PCR, and the TCRdb table lists in-frame clones only, not all of them. The table has 200,000 to 250,000 clones, around 9.6% seen once. Study observations and caveats: HLA effects on TCRB rearrangement stayed unresolved here.

This clone has just a few counts. Its antigen is as yet unknown. Sequencing was carried out using naive CD4+ T cells from blood. This chain uses TRBV27 with TRBJ1-2; 7 positions agree with TRBD1. The TCR sequence derives from a woman under 30 in good health. The CDR3 loop reads CASSPGPGTEVVRGYTF. As DNA, the CDR3 is TGTGCCAGCAGTCCTGGTCCCGGGACAGAGGTGGTGCGCGGCTACACCTTC.